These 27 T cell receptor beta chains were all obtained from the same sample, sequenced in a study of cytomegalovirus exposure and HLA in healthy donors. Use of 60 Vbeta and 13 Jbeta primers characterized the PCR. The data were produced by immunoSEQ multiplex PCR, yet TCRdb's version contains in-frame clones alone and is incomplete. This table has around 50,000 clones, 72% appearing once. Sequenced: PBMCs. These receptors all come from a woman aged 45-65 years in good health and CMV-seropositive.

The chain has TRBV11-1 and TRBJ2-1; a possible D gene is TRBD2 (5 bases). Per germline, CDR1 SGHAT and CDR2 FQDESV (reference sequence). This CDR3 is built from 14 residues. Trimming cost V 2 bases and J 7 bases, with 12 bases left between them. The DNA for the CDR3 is TGTGCCAGCAGCTTAACACTAGGTGGGAATGAGCAGTTCTTC. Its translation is CASSLTLGGNEQFF.

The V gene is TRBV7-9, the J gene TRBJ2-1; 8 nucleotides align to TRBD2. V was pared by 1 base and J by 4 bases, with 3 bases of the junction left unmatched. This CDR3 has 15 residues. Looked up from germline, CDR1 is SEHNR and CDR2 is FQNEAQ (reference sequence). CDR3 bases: TGTGCCAGCAGCTTAGAGACTAGCGTGTACAATGAGCAGTTCTTC. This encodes CASSLETSVYNEQFF.

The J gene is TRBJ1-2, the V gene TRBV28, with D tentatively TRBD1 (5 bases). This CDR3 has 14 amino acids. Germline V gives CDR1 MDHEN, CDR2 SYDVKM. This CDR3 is CAALPPQGSGGYTF. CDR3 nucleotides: TGTGCAGCTTTACCCCCGCAGGGATCTGGGGGCTACACCTTC.

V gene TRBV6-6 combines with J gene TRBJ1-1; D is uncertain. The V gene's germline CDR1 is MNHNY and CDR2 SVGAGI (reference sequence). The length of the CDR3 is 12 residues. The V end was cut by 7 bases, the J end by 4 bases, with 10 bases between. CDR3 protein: CASILSGTEAFF. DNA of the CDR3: TGTGCCAGCATCCTCTCGGGCACTGAAGCTTTCTTT.

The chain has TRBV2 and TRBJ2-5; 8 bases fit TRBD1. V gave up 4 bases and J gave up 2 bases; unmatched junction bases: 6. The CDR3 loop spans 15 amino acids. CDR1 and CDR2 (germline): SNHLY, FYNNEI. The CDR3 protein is CASSGQGAGQETQYF. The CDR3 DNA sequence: TGTGCCAGCAGTGGTCAGGGGGCCGGGCAAGAGACCCAGTACTTC.

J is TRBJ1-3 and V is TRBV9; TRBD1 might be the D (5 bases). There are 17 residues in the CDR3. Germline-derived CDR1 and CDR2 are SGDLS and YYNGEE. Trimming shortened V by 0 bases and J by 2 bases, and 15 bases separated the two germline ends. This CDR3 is CASSVAGGPLPGNTIYF. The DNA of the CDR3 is TGTGCCAGCAGCGTAGCGGGGGGACCCCTACCTGGAAACACCATATATTTT.

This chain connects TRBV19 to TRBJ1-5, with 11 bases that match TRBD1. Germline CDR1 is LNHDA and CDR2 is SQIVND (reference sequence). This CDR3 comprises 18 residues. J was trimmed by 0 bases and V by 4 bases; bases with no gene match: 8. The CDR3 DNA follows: TGTGCCAGTAGTAACCGGGACAGGGGGGGATATAGCAATCAGCCCCAGCATTTT. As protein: CASSNRDRGGYSNQPQHF.

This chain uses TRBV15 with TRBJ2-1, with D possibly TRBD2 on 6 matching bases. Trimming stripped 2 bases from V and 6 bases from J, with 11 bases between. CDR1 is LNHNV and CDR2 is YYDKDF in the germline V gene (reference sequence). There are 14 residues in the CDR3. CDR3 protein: CATSRRGTFNEQFF. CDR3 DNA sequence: TGTGCCACCAGCAGACGGGGGACTTTCAATGAGCAGTTCTTC.

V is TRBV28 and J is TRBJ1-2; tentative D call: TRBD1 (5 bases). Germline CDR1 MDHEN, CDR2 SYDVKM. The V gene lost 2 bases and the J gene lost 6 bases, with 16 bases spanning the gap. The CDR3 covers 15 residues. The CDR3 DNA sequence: TGTGCCAGCAGTTTAAATGGGGCAGGGTTCGATGGCTACACCTTC. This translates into CASSLNGAGFDGYTF.

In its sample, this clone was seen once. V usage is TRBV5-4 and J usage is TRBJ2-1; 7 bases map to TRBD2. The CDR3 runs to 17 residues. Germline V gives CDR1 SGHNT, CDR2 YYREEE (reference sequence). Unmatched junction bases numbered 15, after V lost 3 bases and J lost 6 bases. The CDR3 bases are TGTGCCAGCAGCTGGATGGGCGGGAGCGGCTACCTCAATGAGCAGTTCTTC. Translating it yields CASSWMGGSGYLNEQFF.

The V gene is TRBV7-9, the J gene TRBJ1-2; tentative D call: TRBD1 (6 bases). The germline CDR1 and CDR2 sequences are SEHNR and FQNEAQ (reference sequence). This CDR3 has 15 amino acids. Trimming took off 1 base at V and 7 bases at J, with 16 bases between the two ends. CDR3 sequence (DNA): TGTGCCAGCAGCTTAGTACAGGGTAATTGGTTTGGCTACACCTTC. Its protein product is CASSLVQGNWFGYTF.

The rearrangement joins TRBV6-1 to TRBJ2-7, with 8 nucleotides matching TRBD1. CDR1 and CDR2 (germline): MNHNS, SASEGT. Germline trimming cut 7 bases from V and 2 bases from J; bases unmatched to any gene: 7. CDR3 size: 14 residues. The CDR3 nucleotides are TGTGCCAGCATTTTCGGGACAGGAACCTACGAGCAGTACTTC. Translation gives CASIFGTGTYEQYF.

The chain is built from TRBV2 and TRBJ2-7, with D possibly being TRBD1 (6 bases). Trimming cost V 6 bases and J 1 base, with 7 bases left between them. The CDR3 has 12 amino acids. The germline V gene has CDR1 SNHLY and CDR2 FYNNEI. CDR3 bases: TGTGCCAGCAGGGACAGTTCCTACGAGCAGTACTTC. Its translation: CASRDSSYEQYF.

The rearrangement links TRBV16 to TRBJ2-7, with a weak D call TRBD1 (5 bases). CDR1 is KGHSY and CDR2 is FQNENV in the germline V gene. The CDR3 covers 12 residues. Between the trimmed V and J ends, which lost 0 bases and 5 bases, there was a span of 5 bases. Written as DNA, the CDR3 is TGTGCCAGCAGCCAATCGGGGCACGAGCAGTACTTC. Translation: CASSQSGHEQYF.

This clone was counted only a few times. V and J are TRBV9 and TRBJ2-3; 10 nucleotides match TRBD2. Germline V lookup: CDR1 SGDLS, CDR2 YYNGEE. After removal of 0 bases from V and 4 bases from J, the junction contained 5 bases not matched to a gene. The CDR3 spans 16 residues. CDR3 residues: CASSVGSSGGADTQYF. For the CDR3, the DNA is TGTGCCAGCAGCGTAGGTTCTAGCGGGGGTGCAGATACGCAGTATTTT. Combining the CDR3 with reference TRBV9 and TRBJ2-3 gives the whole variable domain DSGVTQTPKHLITATGQRVTLRCSPRSGDLSVYWYQQSLDQGLQFLIQYYNGEERAKGNILERFSAQQFPDLHSELNLSSLELGDSALYFCASSVGSSGGADTQYFGPGTRLTVL.

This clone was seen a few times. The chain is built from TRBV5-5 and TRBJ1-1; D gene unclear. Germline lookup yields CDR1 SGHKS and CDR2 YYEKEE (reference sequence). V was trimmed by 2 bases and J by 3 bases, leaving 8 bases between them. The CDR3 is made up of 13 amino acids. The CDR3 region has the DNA TGTGCCAGCAGCTTCCTTAGCCACACTGAAGCTTTCTTT. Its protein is CASSFLSHTEAFF.

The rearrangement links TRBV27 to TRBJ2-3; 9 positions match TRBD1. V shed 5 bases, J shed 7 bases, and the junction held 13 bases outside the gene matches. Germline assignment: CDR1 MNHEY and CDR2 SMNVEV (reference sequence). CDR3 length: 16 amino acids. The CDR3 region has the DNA TGTGCCAGCAGTGTAGACCGGGACAGGGCACGGAATACGCAGTATTTT. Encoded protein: CASSVDRDRARNTQYF.

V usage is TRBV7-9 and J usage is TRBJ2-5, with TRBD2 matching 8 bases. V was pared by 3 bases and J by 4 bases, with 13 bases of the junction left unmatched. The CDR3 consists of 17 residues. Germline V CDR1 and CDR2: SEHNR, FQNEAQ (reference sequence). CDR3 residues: CASSLERGYFQGETQYF. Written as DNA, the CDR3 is TGTGCCAGCAGCTTGGAGCGGGGGTACTTTCAGGGAGAGACCCAGTACTTC.

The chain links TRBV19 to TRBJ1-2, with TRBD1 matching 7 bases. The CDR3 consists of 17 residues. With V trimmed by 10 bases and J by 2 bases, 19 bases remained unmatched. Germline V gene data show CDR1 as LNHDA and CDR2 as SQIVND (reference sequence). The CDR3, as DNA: TGTGCCACTCGCGCATTTGGCACCAGGGGGGACAACTATGGCTACACCTTC. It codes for CATRAFGTRGDNYGYTF.

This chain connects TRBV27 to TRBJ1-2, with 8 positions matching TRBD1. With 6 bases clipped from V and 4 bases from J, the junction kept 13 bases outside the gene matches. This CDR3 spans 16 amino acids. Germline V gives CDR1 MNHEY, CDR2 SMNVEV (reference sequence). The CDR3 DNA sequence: TGTGCCAGCAGACCTTCGACAGGGGCTGCCTCCTATGGCTACACCTTC. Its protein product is CASRPSTGAASYGYTF.

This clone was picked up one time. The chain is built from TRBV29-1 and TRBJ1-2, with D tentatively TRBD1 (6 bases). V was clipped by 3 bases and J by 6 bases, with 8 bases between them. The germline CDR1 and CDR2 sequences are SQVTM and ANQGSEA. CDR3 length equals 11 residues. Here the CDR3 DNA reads TGCAGCGTTGACAGGGGAAATGGCTACACCTTC. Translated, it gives CSVDRGNGYTF. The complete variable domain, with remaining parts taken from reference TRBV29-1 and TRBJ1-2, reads SAVISQKPSRDICQRGTSLTIQCQVDSQVTMMFWYRQQPGQSLTLIATANQGSEATYESGFVIDKFPISRPNLTFSTLTVSNMSPEDSSIYLCSVDRGNGYTFGSGTRLTVV.

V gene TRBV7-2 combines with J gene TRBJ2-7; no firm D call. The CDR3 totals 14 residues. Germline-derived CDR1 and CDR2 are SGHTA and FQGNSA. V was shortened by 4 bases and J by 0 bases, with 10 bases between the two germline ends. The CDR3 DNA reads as TGTGCCAGCAGCTCCTACTGGAGCTCCTACGAGCAGTACTTC. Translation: CASSSYWSSYEQYF.

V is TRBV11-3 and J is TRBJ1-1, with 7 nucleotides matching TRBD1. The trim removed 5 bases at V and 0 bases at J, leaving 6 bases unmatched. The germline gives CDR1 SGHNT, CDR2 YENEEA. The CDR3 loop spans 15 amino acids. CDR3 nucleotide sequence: TGTGCCAGCAGCCGACAGGGAAACCTGAACACTGAAGCTTTCTTT. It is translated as CASSRQGNLNTEAFF. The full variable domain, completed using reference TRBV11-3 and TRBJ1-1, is EAGVVQSPRYKIIEKKQPVAFWCNPISGHNTLYWYLQNLGQGPELLIRYENEEAVDDSQLPKDRFSAERLKGVDSTLKIQPAELGDSAVYLCASSRQGNLNTEAFFGQGTRLTVV.

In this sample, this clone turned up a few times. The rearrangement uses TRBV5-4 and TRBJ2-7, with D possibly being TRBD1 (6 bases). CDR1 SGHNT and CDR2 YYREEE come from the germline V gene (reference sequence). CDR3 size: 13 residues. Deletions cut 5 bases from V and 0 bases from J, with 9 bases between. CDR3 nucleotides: TGTGCCAGCAGGCCGGACAGCTCCTACGAGCAGTACTTC. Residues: CASRPDSSYEQYF.

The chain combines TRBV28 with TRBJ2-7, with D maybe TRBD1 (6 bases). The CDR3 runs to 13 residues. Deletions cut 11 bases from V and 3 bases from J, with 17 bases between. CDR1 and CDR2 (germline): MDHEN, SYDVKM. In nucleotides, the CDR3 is TGTGCCGGTCAATTTACAGGGAGCTACGAGCAGTACTTC. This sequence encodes CAGQFTGSYEQYF.

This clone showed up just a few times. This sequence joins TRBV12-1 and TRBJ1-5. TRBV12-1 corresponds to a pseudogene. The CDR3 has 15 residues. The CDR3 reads CASSSGLYSNQPQHF. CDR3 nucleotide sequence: TGTGCCAGCAGCTCCGGACTGTATAGCAATCAGCCCCAGCATTTT.

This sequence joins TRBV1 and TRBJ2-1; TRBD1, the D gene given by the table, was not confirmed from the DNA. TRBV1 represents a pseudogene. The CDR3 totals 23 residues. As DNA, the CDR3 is TGCACCAGCAGCCGACCCGGGACATTGGGGACAAAGGGCCTCAAAAGCTCCTACAATGAGCAGTTCTTC. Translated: CTSSRPGTLGTKGLKSSYNEQFF.